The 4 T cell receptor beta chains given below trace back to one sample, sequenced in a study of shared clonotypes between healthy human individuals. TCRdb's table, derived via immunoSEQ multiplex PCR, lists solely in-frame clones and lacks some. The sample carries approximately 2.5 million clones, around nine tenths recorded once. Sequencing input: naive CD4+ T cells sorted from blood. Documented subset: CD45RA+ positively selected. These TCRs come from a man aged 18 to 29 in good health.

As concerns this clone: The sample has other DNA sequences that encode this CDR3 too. The CDR3 nucleotides are TGTGCCATCAGTGTTCAGGGCGACTATGGCTACACCTTC. Its translation: CAISVQGDYGYTF. This rearrangement joins TRBV10-3 to TRBJ1-2; D possibly corresponds to TRBD1 (5 bases). There are 13 residues in the CDR3. V was clipped by 4 bases and J by 3 bases, with 9 bases between them. Looked up from germline, CDR1 is ENHRY and CDR2 is SYGVKD.

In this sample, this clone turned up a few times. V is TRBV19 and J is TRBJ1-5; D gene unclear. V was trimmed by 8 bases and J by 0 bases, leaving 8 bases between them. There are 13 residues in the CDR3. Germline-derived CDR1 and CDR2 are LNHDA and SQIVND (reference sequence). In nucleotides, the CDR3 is TGTGCCAGTCACCGCTCTAGCAATCAGCCCCAGCATTTT. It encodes CASHRSSNQPQHF.

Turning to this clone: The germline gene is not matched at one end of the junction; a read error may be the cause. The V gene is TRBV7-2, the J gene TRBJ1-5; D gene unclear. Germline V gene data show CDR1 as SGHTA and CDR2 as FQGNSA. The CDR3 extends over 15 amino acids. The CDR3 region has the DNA TGTGCCAGCACCTTAACTCCGTTTGTCGATCAGCCCCAGCATTTT. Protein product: CASTLTPFVDQPQHF.

CDR3 DNA: TGTGCCAGCAGCTTATCGTCGGGTCCCTACGAGCAGTACTTC. Encoded protein: CASSLSSGPYEQYF. V is TRBV11-2 and J is TRBJ2-7, with no clear D. V lost 2 bases and J 2 bases, leaving 10 bases between the germline ends. CDR3 size: 14 residues. The germline V gene encodes CDR1 SGHAT and CDR2 FQNNGV.